This T cell receptor (beta chain) was identified during a study of T cell changes during pregnancy in multiple sclerosis. Only in-frame clones appear in the TCRdb table, and some are missing; sequencing was by immunoSEQ multiplex PCR. The sample carries roughly 40,000 clones, more than 85% recorded once. V was cut by 0 bases and J by 1 base, with 9 bases left in between. Germline loops: CDR1 SGHDT, CDR2 YYEEEE. This CDR3 spans 15 amino acids. The V gene is TRBV5-6, the J gene TRBJ2-3; D remains ambiguous. This TCR came from a female donor in good health, enrolled as a control in a pregnancy study. This specimen was CD4+ T cells from peripheral blood mononuclear cells, taken in the second trimester of pregnancy. CDR3 in amino acids: CASSLVLGGTDTQYF. For the CDR3, the DNA is TGTGCCAGCAGCTTGGTCCTCGGAGGCACAGATACGCAGTATTTT.